Sequencing of this TCR beta chain was carried out in a study of blood T cell repertoires in COVID-19. Study-level background: There were acute and convalescent COVID-19 samples, and they came from the United States, Italy and Spain.

This CDR3 is built from 15 residues. Germline V gives CDR1 MNHNS, CDR2 SASEGT. Trimming removed 0 bases at V and 1 base at J, with 9 bases between. Seattle cases were enrolled at active infection and followed longitudinally. The authors' processing: Quantification of nucleated cells was approximated via reference gene primer amplification. Sequenced by immunoSEQ multiplex PCR; TCRdb stores in-frame clones only, minus some. The DNA was the basis for D and trimming; V, J and clone size are from that table. The table lists about 170,000 clones, approximately 86% of them singletons, with around 2.5% in the top ten.

The material sequenced was peripheral blood. The source of this sequence is a woman over 75 with COVID-19, enrolled during active disease. The chain is built from TRBV6-1 and TRBJ1-2; weak D call: TRBD1 (6 bases). CDR3 bases: TGTGCCAGCAGTGAAGCGGACAGAGTTAACTATGGCTACACCTTC. Its translation is CASSEADRVNYGYTF.